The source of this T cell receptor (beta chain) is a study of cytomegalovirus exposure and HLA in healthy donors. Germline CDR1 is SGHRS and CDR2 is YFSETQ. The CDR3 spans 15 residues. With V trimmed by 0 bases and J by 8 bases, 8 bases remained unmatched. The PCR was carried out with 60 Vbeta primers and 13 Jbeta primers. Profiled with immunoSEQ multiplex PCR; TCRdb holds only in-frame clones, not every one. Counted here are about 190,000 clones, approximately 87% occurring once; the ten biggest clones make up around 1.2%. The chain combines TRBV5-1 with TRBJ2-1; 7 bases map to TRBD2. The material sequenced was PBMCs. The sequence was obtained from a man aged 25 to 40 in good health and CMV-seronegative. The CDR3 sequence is CASSLEERGRHEQFF. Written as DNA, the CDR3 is TGCGCCAGCAGCTTGGAGGAGCGGGGTAGGCATGAGCAGTTCTTC.